In this sample, the clone carrying this TCR beta chain turned up a few times. Between the trimmed V and J ends, which lost 0 bases and 0 bases, there was a span of 12 bases. This CDR3 is 17 amino acids long. Germline CDR1 and CDR2: LGHNA and YSLEER. The sample comes from a study of T-cell reconstitution after alpha-beta-depleted transplantation in children. Unique molecular identifiers were incorporated when the TCRbeta library was constructed. TCRdb fed the PCR reads into MiXCR, producing one record per CDR3 protein. The sample includes about 340,000 distinct CDR3 sequences, 13% of them seen just once.

The TCR was taken from a human donor who donated a stem cell graft to a child with Fanconi anemia. The chain employs TRBV4-3 and TRBJ2-1; D tentatively fits TRBD1 or TRBD2 (5 bases each). This material consisted of PBMCs, taken from the stem cell graft. CDR3 in amino acids: CASSQDWGSSSYNEQFF. The CDR3 DNA reads as TGCGCCAGCAGCCAAGACTGGGGGTCTAGCTCCTACAATGAGCAGTTCTTC.